This is a list of T cell receptor beta chains from one sample in a study of T cell responses to AZD1222 COVID-19 vaccine. The assay was immunoSEQ multiplex PCR, and TCRdb's table has in-frame clones only and misses some. This table has roughly 170,000 clones, about 86% appearing once. The specimen was peripheral blood, collected on day 0 of AZD1222 vaccination. All receptors come from an adult in good health. CDR3s include the opening cysteine and the closing phenylalanine or tryptophan. The order of the fields is J gene, clone size, V gene, D gene, CDR3 protein, CDR3 DNA. D genes are given only for firm matches. A row's size may be missing; if present it is once, few, many or a size class.

>TRBJ1-5|NA|TRBV27|NA
CASSLNSWTAAGNQPQHF
TGTGCCAGCAGTTTAAATAGTTGGACCGCGGCGGGCAATCAGCCCCAGCATTTT
>TRBJ2-3|NA|TRBV6-5|NA
CASTRSADTQYF
TGTGCCAGCACCAGGTCCGCAGATACGCAGTATTTT
>TRBJ1-3|NA|TRBV3-1/TRBV3-2|NA
CASSQGSSSGNTIYF
TGTGCCAGCAGCCAAGGCTCTTCCTCTGGAAACACCATATATTTT
>TRBJ2-5|NA|TRBV3-1/TRBV3-2|TRBD2
CASSQEAGGPQAETQYF
TGTGCCAGCAGCCAAGAAGCGGGGGGCCCGCAGGCGGAGACCCAGTACTTC
>TRBJ2-3|NA|TRBV4-3|NA
CASSPGNTDTQYF
TGCGCCAGCAGCCCAGGGAACACAGATACGCAGTATTTT
>TRBJ1-2|once|TRBV6-5|NA
CATSSGVGYTF
TGTGCCACCTCTTCAGGGGTCGGCTACACCTTC
>TRBJ2-7|NA|TRBV5-1|TRBD1
CASSLGGPGQGAEQYF
TGCGCCAGCAGCTTGGGGGGCCCGGGACAGGGGGCCGAGCAGTACTTC
>TRBJ1-1|NA|TRBV6-5|TRBD1
CASSSRQGTGTEAFF
TGTGCCAGCAGTTCCCGACAGGGAACGGGGACTGAAGCTTTCTTT
>TRBJ1-2|NA|TRBV11-1|TRBD1
CASSEQGYGYTF
TGTGCCAGCAGCGAACAGGGGTATGGCTACACCTTC
>TRBJ1-1|NA|TRBV24-1|NA
CATSGSVNTEAFF
TGTGCCACCAGTGGGTCGGTGAACACTGAAGCTTTCTTT
>TRBJ2-1|few|TRBV11-2|NA
CASSPRPFYNEQFF
TGTGCCAGCAGCCCTCGGCCCTTCTACAATGAGCAGTTCTTC
>TRBJ1-2|NA|TRBV7-5|NA
CARIPTRAEGGYTF
TGTGCCAGAATACCCACAAGGGCCGAGGGTGGCTACACCTTC
>TRBJ2-2|NA|TRBV6-5|TRBD1
CASSYGTGSRAGELFF
TGTGCCAGCAGCTACGGGACAGGGAGTAGGGCCGGGGAGCTGTTTTTT
>TRBJ1-2|NA|TRBV19|NA
CASSIRANGYTF
TGTGCCAGTAGTATAAGGGCCAATGGCTACACCTTC
>TRBJ2-5|NA|TRBV11-3|NA
CASSRGGVQETQYF
TGTGCCAGCAGTCGAGGGGGGGTTCAAGAGACCCAGTACTTC
>TRBJ1-6|NA|TRBV25-1|TRBD1
CASSENRGYSPLHF
TGTGCCAGCAGTGAAAACAGGGGTTATTCACCCCTCCACTTT
>TRBJ1-3|NA|TRBV25-1|NA
CASSVERRDLGNTIYF
TGTGCCAGCAGTGTCGAAAGGCGGGATTTGGGAAACACCATATATTTT
>TRBJ1-2|NA|TRBV5-8|TRBD1
CASSSTGTGFVSYGYTF
TGTGCCAGCAGCTCGACCGGGACAGGGTTCGTTAGCTATGGCTACACCTTC